One and the same sample provided the 13 T cell receptor beta chains below, sequenced in a study of CD8 T cells in ankylosing spondylitis. Study-level points and caveats: Ankylosing spondylitis blood appeared to carry a characteristic TCR beta motif of several highly homologous variants.

Antigen specificity for these receptors is unknown. MiXCR, run by TCRdb on the 5' RACE reads, gives a single entry per CDR3 protein. Of 200,000 to 250,000 distinct CDR3 sequences listed, 15% to 20% were seen once; the top ten hold approximately 40%. Specimen: blood, either unsorted or a sorted T cell fraction (not recorded which). The receptors stem from a male donor with ankylosing spondylitis.

The table lists this clonotype with a few counts. V is TRBV19 and J is TRBJ2-3, with D unclear. Germline V lookup: CDR1 LNHDA, CDR2 SQIVND (reference sequence). The ends were cut back, 2 bases at V and 0 bases at J, with 9 bases in the middle. This CDR3 comprises 15 residues. DNA for the CDR3: TGTGCCAGTAGTATATTCGGCACCAGCACAGATACGCAGTATTTT. Amino acids: CASSIFGTSTDTQYF.

This clonotype was seen a handful of times. V usage is TRBV20-1 and J usage is TRBJ2-7; 8 bases map to TRBD2. The CDR3 is made up of 15 amino acids. Trimming cost V 2 bases and J 7 bases; bases outside gene matches: 13. The germline CDR1 and CDR2 sequences are DFQATT and SNEGSKA (reference sequence). CDR3 sequence: CSARPLAGRPGEQYF. The CDR3 nucleotides are TGCAGTGCTAGACCCCTAGCGGGCCGACCTGGGGAGCAGTACTTC.

The rearrangement links TRBV12-3 or TRBV12-4 to TRBJ2-1; maybe TRBD2 (6 bases). This CDR3 has 15 amino acids. Trimming cost V 7 bases and J 3 bases, with 16 bases left between them. CDR3 region: CASTTPGLDYNEQFF. DNA for the CDR3: TGTGCCAGCACCACCCCGGGACTTGACTACAATGAGCAGTTCTTC.

V is TRBV12-3 or TRBV12-4 and J is TRBJ1-6, with 10 bases lining up with TRBD1. The junction had 5 bases not matched to a gene; V was cut back by 3 bases and J by 3 bases. The CDR3 runs to 17 residues. As DNA, the CDR3 is TGTGCCAGCAGTTTTCGACAGGGGGCCGGCTATAATTCACCCCTCCACTTT. Translating it yields CASSFRQGAGYNSPLHF.

This clonotype has a count of ten or more. The V and J genes are TRBV7-8 and TRBJ1-2, with TRBD1 as a possible D gene (5 bases). Germline values: CDR1 SGHVS, CDR2 FQNEAQ. Trimming took off 0 bases at V and 6 bases at J, with 14 bases between the two ends. The CDR3 sequence is 15 residues long. The CDR3 reads CASSLALGRQHGYTF. CDR3 nucleotides: TGTGCCAGCAGCTTAGCGCTCGGCAGACAGCATGGCTACACCTTC. Based on the CDR3 plus reference TRBV7-8 and TRBJ1-2, the full variable domain is GAGVSQSPRYKVAKRGQDVALRCDPISGHVSLFWYQQALGQGPEFLTYFQNEAQLDKSGLPSDRFFAERPEGSVSTLKIQRTQQEDSAVYLCASSLALGRQHGYTFGSGTRLTVV.

This chain joins TRBV20-1 and TRBJ1-1; maybe TRBD1 (5 bases). Per germline, CDR1 DFQATT and CDR2 SNEGSKA (reference sequence). The germline V and J ends were trimmed by 3 bases and 7 bases, with 12 bases remaining between them. There are 12 residues in the CDR3. CDR3 DNA sequence: TGCAGTGCTAGTGCAGGGATGGTTGAAGCTTTCTTT. It encodes CSASAGMVEAFF.

This chain uses TRBV7-9 with TRBJ2-5; D is unclear. CDR1 SEHNR and CDR2 FQNEAQ come from the germline V gene (reference sequence). This CDR3 is 14 amino acids long. Between the trimmed V and J ends, which lost 3 bases and 3 bases, there was a span of 11 bases. CDR3 DNA: TGTGCCAGCAGCTTCTGGCCCAAAGAAGAGACCCAGTACTTC. Amino acids: CASSFWPKEETQYF.

The chain recombines TRBV11-2 with TRBJ2-7, with 8 bases aligning to TRBD2. The V gene's germline CDR1 is SGHAT and CDR2 FQNNGV. This CDR3 has 15 amino acids. With V trimmed by 5 bases and J by 3 bases, 9 bases remained unmatched. The CDR3 here is CASSLLKRGNYEQYF. DNA for the CDR3: TGTGCCAGCAGCCTCCTGAAGCGGGGGAACTACGAGCAGTACTTC.

The chain recombines TRBV20-1 with TRBJ2-2; 8 bases are shared with TRBD2. The CDR3 is 16 residues long. Trimming took 0 bases from V and 0 from J; bases not matched to a gene: 3. Germline loops: CDR1 DFQATT, CDR2 SNEGSKA (reference sequence). This CDR3 reads CSARDELAANTGELFF. The CDR3 DNA reads TGCAGTGCTAGAGATGAACTAGCGGCGAACACCGGGGAGCTGTTTTTT.

The sample holds a few counts of this clonotype. The chain carries TRBV29-1 and TRBJ1-2; D gene ambiguous. The V end lost 1 base, the J end lost 7 bases, and 7 bases lay between the germline ends. The CDR3 spans 11 residues. Per germline, CDR1 SQVTM and CDR2 ANQGSEA. The DNA for the CDR3 is TGCAGCGTTGAAGCTAGTACTGGCTACACCTTC. This gives the protein CSVEASTGYTF.

The sample holds many counts of this clonotype. The chain is built from TRBV27 and TRBJ2-7; 8 bases fit TRBD1. V dropped 6 bases and J dropped 3; count of bases not matched to a gene: 7. The CDR3 extends over 14 amino acids. CDR1 is MNHEY and CDR2 is SMNVEV in the germline V gene (reference sequence). The DNA of the CDR3 is TGTGCCAGCAGCCCCGGACAGGGAGGCTACGAGCAGTACTTC. This codes for CASSPGQGGYEQYF.

J is TRBJ1-1 and V is TRBV12-3 or TRBV12-4; D remains unclear. This CDR3 contains 15 residues. With 5 bases removed from V and 3 bases from J, the gap between germline ends came to 16 bases. This CDR3 is CASSHPGSGHTEAFF. CDR3 coding DNA: TGTGCCAGCAGTCACCCCGGGAGTGGGCACACTGAAGCTTTCTTT.

This rearrangement joins TRBV29-1 to TRBJ2-3, with 8 bases matching TRBD2. V trimming: 6 bases; J trimming: 0 bases; junction bases outside the gene matches: 2. The CDR3 contains 13 residues. Per the germline V gene, CDR1 is SQVTM and CDR2 is ANQGSEA. For the CDR3, the DNA is TGCAGCGTACTAGCGGCTAGCACAGATACGCAGTATTTT. Its translation: CSVLAASTDTQYF.